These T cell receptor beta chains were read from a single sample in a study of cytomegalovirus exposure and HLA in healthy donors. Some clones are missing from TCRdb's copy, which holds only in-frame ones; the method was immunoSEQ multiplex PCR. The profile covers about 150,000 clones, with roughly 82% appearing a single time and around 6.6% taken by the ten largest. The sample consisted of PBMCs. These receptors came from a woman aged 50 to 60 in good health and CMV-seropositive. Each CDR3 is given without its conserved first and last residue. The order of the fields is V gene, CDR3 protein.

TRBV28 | ASSEKGAEFTDTQY
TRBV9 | ASSVSEHY
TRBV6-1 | ASTQAGTGWEQY
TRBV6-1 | ASTENQGNPYNEQF
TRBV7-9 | ASSLSHRMNTEAF
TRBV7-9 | ASSPYSTGTVYEQY
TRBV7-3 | ASSLEAETEAF
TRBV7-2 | ASSGDRANQPQH
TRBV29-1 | SVAQGRGSNQPQH
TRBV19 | ASSYRSLNYGYT
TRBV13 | ASSKGLQDYEQF
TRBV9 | ASSAGTGEGSPLH